These 11 T cell receptor beta chains were sequenced from one sample in a study of cytomegalovirus exposure and HLA in healthy donors (dated by TCRdb to 2017 to 2019). Library construction relied on the immunoSEQ multiplex PCR assay. Held by TCRdb, this immuneACCESS table contains in-frame sequences only and omits some clones. Under half of the omission traces to an unresolved V gene where checked; the cause of the rest is unknown. For this sample the table gives about 130,000 clones, of which approximately 92% were detected only once. The ten largest account for 9% of the sample. Material for sequencing was PBMCs. Receptors originate from a woman aged 18-29 years in good health and CMV-seropositive.

CDR3 region: CASSLAIGGMSYEQYF. The DNA for the CDR3 is TGTGCCAGCAGCTTAGCGATCGGAGGGATGAGCTACGAGCAGTACTTC. The J gene is TRBJ2-7, the V gene TRBV7-9, with a possible D match to TRBD2 (6 bases). Looked up from germline, CDR1 is SEHNR and CDR2 is FQNEAQ (reference sequence). Trimming pared 0 bases from V and 3 bases from J, leaving 15 bases between. This CDR3 is 16 amino acids long.

The V and J genes are TRBV7-9 and TRBJ2-7, with D unclear. Germline CDR1 SEHNR, CDR2 FQNEAQ (reference sequence). The CDR3 loop spans 13 amino acids. V lost 5 bases and J lost 1, with 9 bases in between. The chain's CDR3 is CASSISTSYEQYF. The CDR3 DNA reads as TGTGCCAGCAGCATTAGCACATCCTACGAGCAGTACTTC.

J is TRBJ2-1 and V is TRBV28; 11 nucleotides align to TRBD1. The germline CDR1 and CDR2 sequences are MDHEN and SYDVKM. Trimming at V came to 6 bases and at J to 2 bases, leaving 3 bases not matched to a gene. The CDR3 extends over 15 amino acids. The CDR3 region is CASRPGQGAYNEQFF. CDR3 bases: TGTGCCAGCAGGCCGGGACAGGGGGCCTACAATGAGCAGTTCTTC.

The V call is TRBV6-4, the J call TRBJ1-5, with TRBD1 as a possible D gene (5 bases). The V end lost 11 bases, the J end lost 15 bases, and 20 bases lay between the germline ends. The germline gives CDR1 MRHNA, CDR2 SNTAGT. The CDR3 length is 11 residues. The CDR3 reads CAPQGVSLSHF. In nucleotides, the CDR3 is TGTGCCCCACAAGGGGTAAGCCTCTCGCATTTT.

The rearrangement links TRBV6-6 to TRBJ1-2; D is perhaps TRBD1 (6 bases). CDR1 and CDR2 from the germline V gene are MNHNY and SVGAGI (reference sequence). This CDR3 is 15 amino acids long. Trimming removed 0 bases at V and 3 bases at J, with 11 bases between. This CDR3 is CASSYSNAGDYGYTF. CDR3 DNA sequence: TGTGCCAGCAGTTACTCGAACGCAGGGGACTATGGCTACACCTTC.

The chain recombines TRBV7-2 with TRBJ2-6; D unresolved. Germline assignment: CDR1 SGHTA and CDR2 FQGNSA. The CDR3 sequence is 17 residues long. V was shortened by 3 bases and J by 0 bases, with 12 bases between the two germline ends. The chain's CDR3 is CASSFYLAVSGANVLTF. The CDR3 bases are TGTGCCAGCAGCTTCTACTTAGCTGTCTCTGGGGCCAACGTCCTGACTTTC.

DNA for the CDR3: TGTGCCAGCAGCTCCTACGGGGGGGGAACCTACGAGCAGTACTTC. Its protein is CASSSYGGGTYEQYF. This chain connects TRBV9 to TRBJ2-7; 8 bases fit TRBD2. The CDR3 is 15 residues long. Per the germline V gene, CDR1 is SGDLS and CDR2 is YYNGEE. The V and J ends lost 4 bases and 2 bases, in that order; junction bases with no gene match: 8.

This clone has a handful of counts. V gene TRBV5-6 combines with J gene TRBJ2-2; TRBD1 is a possible D gene (6 bases). There are 16 residues in the CDR3. The V gene lost 7 bases and the J gene lost 4 bases, with 20 bases spanning the gap. Germline loops: CDR1 SGHDT, CDR2 YYEEEE. The CDR3 region has the DNA TGTGCCAGCCACTCTGGGTGGGGGCAGGGCACCGGGGAGCTGTTTTTT. Residues: CASHSGWGQGTGELFF.

This chain joins TRBV28 and TRBJ1-1; D perhaps matches TRBD1 (6 bases). Germline loops: CDR1 MDHEN, CDR2 SYDVKM. There are 15 residues in the CDR3. V was pared by 6 bases and J by 4 bases, with 18 bases between. The CDR3 loop reads CASSPLGGGTTEAFF. In DNA form, the CDR3 reads TGTGCCAGCAGCCCTCTAGGGGGAGGGACCACTGAAGCTTTCTTT.

J is TRBJ2-3 and V is TRBV10-3; D unclear. Germline V CDR1 and CDR2: ENHRY, SYGVKD. The CDR3 has 14 residues. The ends were cut back, 3 bases at V and 3 bases at J, with 10 bases in the middle. This CDR3 reads CAISDPTWTDTQYF. The CDR3 DNA reads as TGTGCCATCAGTGACCCGACTTGGACAGATACGCAGTATTTT.

V gene TRBV28 combines with J gene TRBJ1-6, with 8 bases matching TRBD1. Germline CDR1 reads MDHEN; CDR2 reads SYDVKM. This CDR3 is 18 amino acids long. With 5 bases clipped from V and 0 bases from J, the junction kept 9 bases outside the gene matches. Here the CDR3 DNA reads TGTGCCAGCAGTCCTGGTAGACAGGGGCTCTCCTATAATTCACCCCTCCACTTT. Its protein is CASSPGRQGLSYNSPLHF.